The 7 T cell receptor beta chains below all came from one sample that was sequenced in a study of CD8 T cells in ankylosing spondylitis. Each CDR3 protein gets one entry after TCRdb re-called the 5' RACE reads with MiXCR. This table holds under 7,000 distinct CDR3 sequences, 2.1% found once. The sequenced sample consisted of blood, either unsorted or a sorted T cell fraction (not recorded which). Receptor source: a male donor with ankylosing spondylitis or in good health (not recorded which).

At least ten counts were recorded for this clonotype. This chain joins TRBV9 and TRBJ2-2, with D perhaps TRBD1 (5 bases). Germline assignment: CDR1 SGDLS and CDR2 YYNGEE. The CDR3 spans 15 residues. V lost 4 bases, J lost 5 bases, and 15 bases lay in between. The chain's CDR3 is CASSPTAGLTGELFF. The CDR3 bases are TGTGCCAGCAGCCCTACGGCAGGGCTGACCGGGGAGCTGTTTTTT.

This clonotype was counted many times. The chain uses TRBV9 and TRBJ1-1, with 9 bases identical to TRBD1. There are 16 residues in the CDR3. V dropped 3 bases and J dropped 0; count of bases not matched to a gene: 6. Per germline, CDR1 SGDLS and CDR2 YYNGEE. CDR3 region: CASSGTGASLNTEAFF. DNA for the CDR3: TGTGCCAGCAGCGGGACAGGGGCCTCGCTGAACACTGAAGCTTTCTTT.

This clonotype was seen ten or more times. The chain combines TRBV9 with TRBJ2-7; 9 bases match TRBD1. The J segment lost 5 bases and the V segment lost 4 bases, leaving 7 bases of the junction unmatched. The CDR3 is 14 residues long. Looked up from germline, CDR1 is SGDLS and CDR2 is YYNGEE. CDR3 in DNA: TGTGCCAGCAGCCCCCGGACAGGGGCTAACGAGCAGTACTTC. This gives the protein CASSPRTGANEQYF.

This clonotype came up many times. The chain employs TRBV9 and TRBJ2-3, with D uncertain. This CDR3 has 13 residues. V dropped 1 base and J dropped 3 bases, with 6 bases sitting between them. The V gene's germline CDR1 is SGDLS and CDR2 YYNGEE. The CDR3 reads CASSVTVTDTQYF. The CDR3 nucleotides are TGTGCCAGCAGCGTAACTGTGACAGATACGCAGTATTTT.

In its sample, this clonotype ranks as medium-sized. The V gene is TRBV9, the J gene TRBJ2-2, with 7 bases lining up with TRBD2. This CDR3 contains 14 residues. Trimming cost V 3 bases and J 4 bases; bases outside gene matches: 3. Germline CDR1 is SGDLS and CDR2 is YYNGEE. The CDR3 region has the DNA TGTGCCAGCAGCGGGTCTAGCGGCACCGGGGAGCTGTTTTTT. Residues: CASSGSSGTGELFF.

This clonotype was seen repeatedly, ten times or more. This chain joins TRBV9 and TRBJ2-7, with 8 bases identical to TRBD1. The trim removed 3 bases at V and 6 bases at J, leaving 5 bases unmatched. From germline, CDR1 is SGDLS and CDR2 YYNGEE. The CDR3 has 13 amino acids. The CDR3 DNA is TGTGCCAGCAGCGGATTAACAGGGGGCGAGCAGTACTTC. Translated: CASSGLTGGEQYF.

This clonotype was seen at least ten times. The CDR3 region is CASSVGGTGSYEQYF. The CDR3 DNA sequence: TGTGCCAGCAGCGTAGGCGGGACAGGGTCCTACGAGCAGTACTTC. The V call is TRBV9, the J call TRBJ2-7; 9 nucleotides match TRBD1. V was clipped by 0 bases and J by 1 base; unmatched bases: 2. CDR1 and CDR2 (germline): SGDLS, YYNGEE. The CDR3 has 15 residues.